This entry features one T cell receptor beta chain sequence. Its target antigen remains unknown. There are no base qualities to consult, and no much larger clone falls within one base. The immunoSEQ Assay, a bias-controlled multiplex PCR, was used to amplify TCRbeta CDR3 regions from genomic DNA. The paper's processing steps were these. Nucleated cell counts per sample were estimated from amplification of reference gene primers within the assay. Sequence reads were collapsed and filtered to measure the absolute abundance of every unique TCRbeta CDR3 rearrangement. For each sample, productive Simpson clonality was calculated by taking the square root of Simpson's diversity index across productive rearrangements. TCRdb holds this immuneACCESS table with in-frame rearrangements only. Some clones are missing; in checked studies, unresolved V genes explain under half, and the rest has no known cause. That table is the source of V, J and clone size, and D and trimming were worked out from the DNA. The sample profile shows about 270,000 clones; under 90% of them were found once. The ten top clones hold roughly 1.9% of the sample.

The CDR3 holds 13 amino acids from the cysteine to the phenylalanine. The DNA shown is the 39-base CDR3, in frame from base 1. The CDR1 and CDR2 encoded by the germline V gene are SGHVS and FQNEAQ. V is pared back by 0 bases and J by 7 bases, with 6 bases lying between the germline termini. This sample is drawn from a study of blood T cell repertoires in COVID-19 (dated by TCRdb to about 2020). Turning to the overall study: Samples from collaborators originated in the United States, Italy and Spain and spanned both the acute and convalescent phases of COVID-19. Where available, HLA class I and class II types were taken from metadata supplied by the sample provider and were not determined by assay-based typing. The prospective study material was composed of cDNA or gDNA derived from T cells, B-cell-depleted T cells, or PBMCs. A freely available public database, intended as a resource for researchers studying the immune response to SARS-CoV-2, is where the repertoires were released. Samples came from the ongoing ImmuneRACE study (first 160 participants) plus 1,254 subjects from 6 global collaborators. Sample metadata almost always included a de-identified subject ID, COVID-19 status, age in years and sex. Subjects who had been exposed to COVID-19, were actively infected with it, or had recovered from it provided the deeply sampled blood TCRbeta repertoires that made up the dataset.

The investigation overall reported the following: The quantity of clinical and demographic metadata differed by source and by participant and was supplied without curation.

In the prospective study, participants were 18 to 89 years old, resided in 25 or so geographic areas of the United States, and were enrolled through a virtual design. In the prospective study, participants were assigned to cohorts based on the clinical history participants reported in a screening survey and a study questionnaire. ImmuneRACE Cohort 3 recovered participants were defined by two consecutive negative NP/OP PCR tests, healthcare professional clearance, or symptom resolution. In the prospective study, mobile phlebotomists collected whole blood, serum and a nasopharyngeal or oropharyngeal swab from each participant. Additional blood draws and questionnaires over an approximately 2-month period could optionally be provided by prospective study participants. Before DNA extraction, prospective study blood samples were shipped either frozen or at room temperature.

Sequenced: PBMCs or T cells enriched from blood (not recorded which). The sequence was obtained from a woman between 55 and 75 years old who had recovered from COVID-19. This receptor chain uses TRBV7-8 and TRBJ1-4, with the identity of the D gene unclear. Here is the DNA: TGTGCCAGCAGCTTAGCGCTAGGTGAAAAACTGTTTTTT. This codes for CASSLALGEKLFF.